The subject of this entry is one T cell receptor (beta chain). What it recognizes is unknown. Sequencing of TCR beta was carried out in blood CD8+ and CD4+ T cells. Both CD4+ and CD8+ T cells were negatively isolated, and TEMRA cells underwent FACS enrichment. The data were obtained in a study of CD8 T cells in Susac syndrome. Study conclusions and caveats: Clonal expansion was absent from the CD4+ T cell repertoires in Susac syndrome.

The CDR3 is 13 residues long. Germline CDR1 and CDR2: SQVTM and ANQGSEA. V lost 4 bases and J lost 7; bases outside the gene matches: 8. RNA totalling roughly 0.45 to 1 ug underwent reverse transcription with random hexamers. Multiplex PCR with immunoSEQ amplified the TCR beta CDR3 across 54 Vbeta and 13 Jbeta. TCRdb called the immunoSEQ multiplex PCR reads again in MiXCR, with one record for every CDR3 protein. The table records roughly 200,000 distinct CDR3 sequences, just under 95% of them present only once. This clonotype originated in a human donor with Susac syndrome. Sequencing input: CD4+ T cells from PBMCs. This sequence joins TRBV29-1 and TRBJ1-1, with 8 bases aligning to TRBD1. The CDR3 DNA reads as TGCAGCGTTGCCGGCAGGGGGCACATTGAAGCTTTCTTT. Encoded protein: CSVAGRGHIEAFF.